The rows below give T cell receptor beta chains drawn from one sample of a study of Graves' ophthalmopathy and Graves' hyperthyroidism. TCRdb reanalysed the multiplex PCR reads using MiXCR and keeps one entry per CDR3 protein. The sample includes fewer than 350,000 distinct CDR3 sequences, about 17% of them seen just once. Material for sequencing was peripheral blood. The receptors come from an adult man with Graves' ophthalmopathy. The conserved cysteine and the conserved F or W are not part of the CDR3 here. The D gene is left open where the match is weak.

V,D,CDR3
TRBV6-1,TRBD1,ASSNRGLGNQPQH
TRBV6-5,NA,ASTSGQASGNTIY
TRBV14,NA,ASSQSTSGTTNTEAF
TRBV6-1,TRBD1,ASRLFRDREDYGYT
TRBV7-2,NA,ASSSTGPLEQY
TRBV20-1,NA,SGQLEETQY
TRBV19,TRBD1,ASNLNGPGGYSNQPQH
TRBV12-5,NA,ASGLAQSSALTSPLH
TRBV10-3,TRBD2,AISATGLAEETQY
TRBV7-2,TRBD1,ASSQRTGDETKNIQY
TRBV28,TRBD1,ASSPRDRVKTEAF
TRBV4-1,TRBD1,ASSQGQGRTEAF
TRBV5-1,NA,ASSLGRGRVSVTNTEAF
TRBV7-2,NA,ASSFGLSGAEAF
TRBV12-3/TRBV12-4,TRBD2,ASRTSGENIQY
TRBV28,NA,ASSLVVNQPQH
TRBV12-3/TRBV12-4,TRBD1,ASSSPRTGQETQY
TRBV11-2,TRBD2,ASSLPGGRRRETQY
TRBV6-2/TRBV6-3,NA,ASSRGRLNTEAF
TRBV6-5,TRBD1,ASSSRGRDSYEQY
TRBV28,NA,ASLRAGDGEQY
TRBV6-1,TRBD1,ASSQTGGVNTGELF
TRBV30,NA,AWSVRGHIYEQY
TRBV7-2,NA,ASSLKYRDGYT
TRBV28,NA,ASSLVASGGSEQY
TRBV7-8,NA,ASALGTGNNSPLH
TRBV4-3,NA,ASSQVVGQPQH
TRBV6-1,NA,ASSDSGGKYNSPLH
TRBV6-5,NA,ASSYSGQSREQY
TRBV5-1,NA,ASSLDTVSPEQY
TRBV6-1,NA,ASTENRLGYT
TRBV27,NA,ASSKSGVNTEAF
TRBV6-5,TRBD1,ASISRDRAYEQY
TRBV20-1,TRBD1,SARGGQGELREQY
TRBV12-3/TRBV12-4,NA,ASTMALGNQPQP
TRBV20-1,NA,SARPPKETQY
TRBV11-2,TRBD1,ASSETGLETQY
TRBV6-5,NA,ASSQRARRSYNSPLH
TRBV28,TRBD2,ASSPGLAGGQETQY
TRBV12-3/TRBV12-4,TRBD1,ASSFSTGSGGYT
TRBV6-5,NA,ASQVGTEAF
TRBV7-9,NA,ASSLGTKETQY
TRBV18,NA,ASSLYGETDRRYEQY
TRBV2,NA,ASKSYQNTEAF
TRBV6-1,NA,ASSHWRSTEAF
TRBV5-1,TRBD1,ASSAGTGWSPLH
TRBV7-3,NA,ASSAGTERIQTQY
TRBV27,NA,ASSLGQTPVGYEQY
TRBV2,NA,ASMTTATVSGEAF
TRBV4-2,TRBD2,ASSQRLAEFYEQY